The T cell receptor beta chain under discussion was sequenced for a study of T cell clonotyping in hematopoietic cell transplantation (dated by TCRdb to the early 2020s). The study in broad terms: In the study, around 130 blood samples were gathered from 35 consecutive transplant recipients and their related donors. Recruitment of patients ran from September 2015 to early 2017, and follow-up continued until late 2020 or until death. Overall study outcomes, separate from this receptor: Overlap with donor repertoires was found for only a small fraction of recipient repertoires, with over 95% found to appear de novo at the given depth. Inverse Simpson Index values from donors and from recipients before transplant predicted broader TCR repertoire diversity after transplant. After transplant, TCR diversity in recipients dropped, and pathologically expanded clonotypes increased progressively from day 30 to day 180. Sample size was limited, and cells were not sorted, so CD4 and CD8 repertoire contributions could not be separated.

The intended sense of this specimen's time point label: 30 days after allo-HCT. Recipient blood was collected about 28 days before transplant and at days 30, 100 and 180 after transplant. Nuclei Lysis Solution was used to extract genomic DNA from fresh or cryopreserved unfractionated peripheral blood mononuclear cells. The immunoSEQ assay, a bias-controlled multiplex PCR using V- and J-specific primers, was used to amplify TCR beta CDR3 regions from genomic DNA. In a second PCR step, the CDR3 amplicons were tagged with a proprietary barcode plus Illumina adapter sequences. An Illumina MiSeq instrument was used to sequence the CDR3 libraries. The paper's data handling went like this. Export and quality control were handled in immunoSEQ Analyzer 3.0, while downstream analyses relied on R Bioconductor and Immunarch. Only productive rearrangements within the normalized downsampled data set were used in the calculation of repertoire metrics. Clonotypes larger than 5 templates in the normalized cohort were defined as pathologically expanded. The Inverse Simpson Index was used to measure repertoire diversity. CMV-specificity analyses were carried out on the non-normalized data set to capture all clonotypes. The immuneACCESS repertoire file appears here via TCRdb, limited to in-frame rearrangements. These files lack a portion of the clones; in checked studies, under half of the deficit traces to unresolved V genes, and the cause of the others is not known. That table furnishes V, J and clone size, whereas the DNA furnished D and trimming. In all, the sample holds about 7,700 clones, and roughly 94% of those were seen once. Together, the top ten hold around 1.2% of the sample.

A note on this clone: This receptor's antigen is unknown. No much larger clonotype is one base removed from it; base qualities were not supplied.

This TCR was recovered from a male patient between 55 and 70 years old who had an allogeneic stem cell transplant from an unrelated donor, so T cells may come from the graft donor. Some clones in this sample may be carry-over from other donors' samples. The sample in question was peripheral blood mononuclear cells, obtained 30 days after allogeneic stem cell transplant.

The nucleotide sequence is given as TGTGCCAGCAGTCCTCAAAACAGGGCTGGAAGTAGAGAGACCCAGTACTTC. Its protein is CASSPQNRAGSRETQYF. Recombination connected TRBV27 to TRBJ2-5; the D gene is perhaps TRBD1, on 6 matching bases. Including the terminal cysteine and phenylalanine, the CDR3 comprises 17 residues. Only the CDR3 DNA stays, 51 bases, in frame from base 1. According to the germline V gene (reference sequence), CDR1 reads MNHEY and CDR2 reads SMNVEV. V loses 5 bases, J loses 4 bases, and the germline ends lie 23 bases apart.